This is a list of T cell receptor beta chains from one sample in a study of blood T cell repertoires in COVID-19. Sequencing used immunoSEQ multiplex PCR; TCRdb keeps in-frame clones, though not all of them. The sample records approximately 110,000 clones, around nine tenths being singletons. Sequences were obtained from peripheral blood. These receptors all stem from a woman between 65 and 79 years old who had recovered from COVID-19. Both conserved end residues are part of each CDR3. D genes are given only for firm matches. Rows give clone size only sometimes, using once, few, many, or a class for an expanded clone.

>TRBD1|TRBV14|-|TRBJ1-1
CASSQDRGAVNTEAFF
TGTGCCAGCAGCCAGGACAGGGGGGCCGTGAACACTGAAGCTTTCTTT
>-|TRBV3-1/TRBV3-2|-|TRBJ2-7
CASSSKDGGWGEQYF
TGTGCCAGCAGCTCCAAGGACGGAGGTTGGGGAGAGCAGTACTTC
>-|TRBV2|-|TRBJ1-2
CASSATVYYGYTF
TGTGCCAGCAGTGCGACAGTCTACTATGGCTACACCTTC
>-|TRBV25-1|-|TRBJ2-1
CASSGTDYNEQFF
TGTGCCAGCAGTGGGACTGACTACAATGAGCAGTTCTTC
>TRBD1|TRBV9|-|TRBJ1-2
CASSEYPGQHGGYTF
TGTGCCAGCAGCGAATACCCGGGACAGCACGGAGGCTACACCTTC
>-|TRBV4-1|-|TRBJ1-5
CASSQQGGNQPQHF
TGCGCCAGCAGCCAACAGGGTGGCAATCAGCCCCAGCATTTT
>TRBD2|TRBV30|-|TRBJ2-3
CAWTSGGPTDTQYF
TGTGCCTGGACTAGCGGGGGACCCACAGATACGCAGTATTTT
>-|TRBV6-2/TRBV6-3|-|TRBJ2-5
CASSGQGRETQYF
TGTGCCAGCAGTGGTCAGGGAAGGGAGACCCAGTACTTC
>TRBD1|TRBV3-1/TRBV3-2|-|TRBJ2-2
CASSQGQGAGELFF
TGTGCCAGCAGCCAGGGACAGGGGGCTGGGGAGCTGTTTTTT
>-|TRBV15|-|TRBJ1-4
CATSPPGGGVEKLFF
TGTGCCACCAGCCCCCCGGGGGGTGGGGTTGAAAAACTGTTTTTT
>-|TRBV19|-|TRBJ1-1
CASRFRDNMNTEAFF
TGTGCCAGTAGATTCAGGGATAACATGAACACTGAAGCTTTCTTT
>-|TRBV4-2|few|TRBJ2-2
CASSQVGMGAGGELFF
TGTGCCAGCAGCCAAGTAGGAATGGGGGCGGGCGGGGAGCTGTTTTTT
>-|TRBV10-3|-|TRBJ2-2
CAIRAAGELFF
TGTGCCATCAGAGCGGCCGGGGAGCTGTTTTTT
>-|TRBV5-1|-|TRBJ2-5
CASSPSVQETQYF
TGCGCCAGCAGCCCTAGCGTTCAAGAGACCCAGTACTTC
>-|TRBV12-3/TRBV12-4|-|TRBJ1-3
CASRSSGNTIYF
TGTGCCAGCAGGAGCTCTGGAAACACCATATATTTT
>TRBD2|TRBV7-9|-|TRBJ2-7
CASSRLLDLAGVTYEQYF
TGTGCCAGCAGCCGCTTACTCGATCTAGCGGGAGTGACCTACGAGCAGTACTTC
>-|TRBV12-3/TRBV12-4|-|TRBJ1-2
CASSLGSSYGYTF
TGTGCCAGCAGTTTGGGGAGCTCCTATGGCTACACCTTC
>TRBD2|TRBV18|-|TRBJ2-5
CASSPGLAGWETQYF
TGTGCCAGCTCGCCAGGACTAGCGGGGTGGGAGACCCAGTACTTC
>-|TRBV4-3|-|TRBJ2-1
CASSSQTTTNEQFF
TGCGCCAGCAGCTCCCAAACTACAACAAATGAGCAGTTCTTC
>TRBD1|TRBV10-3|once|TRBJ1-2
CAIMGDSIPSGYGYTF
TGTGCCATCATGGGGGACAGTATACCCTCTGGCTATGGCTACACCTTC
>TRBD1|TRBV27|-|TRBJ1-2
CASSSQGGNYGYTF
TGTGCCAGCAGTTCCCAGGGGGGTAACTATGGCTACACCTTC
>TRBD1|TRBV7-2|-|TRBJ1-2
CASSLRDSIYGYTF
TGTGCCAGCAGCTTACGGGACAGTATCTATGGCTACACCTTC
>-|TRBV29-1|-|TRBJ2-3
CSVEDLGRGTDTQYF
TGCAGCGTTGAAGATCTAGGCAGGGGAACAGATACGCAGTATTTT
>-|TRBV6-1|-|TRBJ1-1
CASSEVRAGHAFF
TGTGCCAGCAGTGAAGTAAGGGCAGGGCACGCTTTCTTT
>-|TRBV7-9|-|TRBJ1-4
CASSSRGDEKLFF
TGTGCCAGCAGCTCTCGGGGGGACGAAAAACTGTTTTTT
>-|TRBV5-4|once|TRBJ1-2
CASSYGRQHYGYTF
TGTGCCAGCAGCTACGGGAGACAGCACTATGGCTACACCTTC
>TRBD1|TRBV28|-|TRBJ1-2
CASTTSGGRDYGYTF
TGTGCCAGCACCACCTCAGGGGGTCGCGACTATGGCTACACCTTC
>-|TRBV27|-|TRBJ2-5
CASSLSGGLWETQYF
TGTGCCAGCAGTTTATCCGGGGGGCTCTGGGAGACCCAGTACTTC
>-|TRBV11-2|-|TRBJ2-7
CASSLAIGGYEQYF
TGTGCCAGCAGCTTGGCCATAGGGGGCTACGAGCAGTACTTC
>TRBD1|TRBV28|-|TRBJ1-1
CASTGGNRGSEAFF
TGTGCCAGCACAGGTGGTAACAGGGGCTCTGAAGCTTTCTTT
>TRBD2|TRBV2|-|TRBJ2-1
CASSPRLAGGYNEQFF
TGTGCCAGCAGTCCAAGACTAGCGGGGGGGTACAATGAGCAGTTCTTC
>-|TRBV29-1|-|TRBJ2-5
CSVARDPGEETQYF
TGCAGCGTTGCTAGGGACCCAGGGGAAGAGACCCAGTACTTC
>TRBD1|TRBV4-1|few|TRBJ2-5
CASSPGQGAWETQYF
TGCGCCAGCAGCCCGGGACAGGGGGCATGGGAGACCCAGTACTTC
>TRBD2|TRBV5-4|-|TRBJ2-3
CASSPSGRTDTQYF
TGTGCCAGCAGCCCCAGCGGGAGAACAGATACGCAGTATTTT
>-|TRBV12-3/TRBV12-4|-|TRBJ2-7
CASSPTGSHEQYF
TGTGCCAGCAGTCCCACAGGGTCCCACGAGCAGTACTTC
>-|TRBV15|-|TRBJ1-1
CATSRDNFNEAFF
TGTGCCACCAGCAGAGACAATTTCAATGAAGCTTTCTTT
>-|TRBV6-5|-|TRBJ1-1
CASTSNTEAFF
TGTGCCAGTACATCGAACACTGAAGCTTTCTTT
>TRBD1|TRBV4-1|-|TRBJ1-5
CASSLGQDFSNQPQHF
TGCGCCAGCAGCCTTGGACAGGACTTTAGCAATCAGCCCCAGCATTTT
>TRBD2|TRBV4-1|-|TRBJ2-1
CASSLTSGTYNEQFF
TGCGCCAGCAGCCTGACTAGCGGGACCTACAATGAGCAGTTCTTC
>-|TRBV5-4|-|TRBJ2-7
CASSLGWGDEQYF
TGTGCCAGCAGCCTCGGGTGGGGGGACGAGCAGTACTTC
>TRBD1|TRBV6-5|-|TRBJ2-7
CASRGQGGYYEQYF
TGTGCCAGCAGGGGACAGGGGGGCTATTACGAGCAGTACTTC
>-|TRBV4-3|-|TRBJ1-2
CASSQDTAGMGYGYTF
TGCGCCAGCAGCCAAGATACGGCAGGGATGGGCTATGGCTACACCTTC
>-|TRBV21-1|-|TRBJ1-6
CASSKDKGAIYNSPLHF
TGTGCCAGCAGCAAAGATAAGGGGGCTATTTATAATTCACCCCTCCACTTT
>TRBD1|TRBV2|-|TRBJ1-5
CASRAGGSNQPQHF
TGTGCCAGCAGAGCAGGGGGGAGCAATCAGCCCCAGCATTTT
>-|TRBV11-2|-|TRBJ1-5
CASSAGKKGQPQHF
TGTGCCAGCAGCGCCGGGAAAAAAGGGCAGCCCCAGCATTTT
>-|TRBV4-3|-|TRBJ1-5
CASSQEAGGSNQPQHF
TGCGCCAGCAGCCAAGAGGCGGGTGGGAGCAATCAGCCCCAGCATTTT
>TRBD2|TRBV5-1|-|TRBJ2-1
CASSLPLALGDEQFF
TGCGCCAGCAGCTTGCCACTAGCGTTAGGGGATGAGCAGTTCTTC
>-|TRBV21-1|-|TRBJ1-5
CASSPRREGRCNQPQHF
TGTGCCAGCAGCCCCCGCCGGGAGGGACGGTGCAATCAGCCCCAGCATTTT
>TRBD2|TRBV20-1|-|TRBJ2-7
CSASGSTSGGVYEQYF
TGCAGTGCTAGTGGAAGTACTAGCGGGGGGGTCTACGAGCAGTACTTC
>-|TRBV5-1|once|TRBJ1-3
CASSLDSSGNTIYF
TGCGCCAGCAGCTTAGATAGCTCTGGAAACACCATATATTTT
>-|TRBV5-4|-|TRBJ2-3
CASSLTTRRTDTQYF
TGTGCCAGCAGCCTGACTACTAGACGGACAGATACGCAGTATTTT
>TRBD1|TRBV24-1|-|TRBJ1-1
CATSDSGQGRGEAFF
TGTGCCACCAGTGATTCGGGACAGGGGCGAGGTGAAGCTTTCTTT
>TRBD1|TRBV6-5|-|TRBJ1-5
CASSPGTGRRQPQHF
TGTGCCAGCAGCCCCGGGACAGGGAGGCGTCAGCCCCAGCATTTT
>-|TRBV9|-|TRBJ2-1
CASSPPPDNEQFF
TGTGCCAGCAGCCCCCCTCCCGACAATGAGCAGTTCTTC